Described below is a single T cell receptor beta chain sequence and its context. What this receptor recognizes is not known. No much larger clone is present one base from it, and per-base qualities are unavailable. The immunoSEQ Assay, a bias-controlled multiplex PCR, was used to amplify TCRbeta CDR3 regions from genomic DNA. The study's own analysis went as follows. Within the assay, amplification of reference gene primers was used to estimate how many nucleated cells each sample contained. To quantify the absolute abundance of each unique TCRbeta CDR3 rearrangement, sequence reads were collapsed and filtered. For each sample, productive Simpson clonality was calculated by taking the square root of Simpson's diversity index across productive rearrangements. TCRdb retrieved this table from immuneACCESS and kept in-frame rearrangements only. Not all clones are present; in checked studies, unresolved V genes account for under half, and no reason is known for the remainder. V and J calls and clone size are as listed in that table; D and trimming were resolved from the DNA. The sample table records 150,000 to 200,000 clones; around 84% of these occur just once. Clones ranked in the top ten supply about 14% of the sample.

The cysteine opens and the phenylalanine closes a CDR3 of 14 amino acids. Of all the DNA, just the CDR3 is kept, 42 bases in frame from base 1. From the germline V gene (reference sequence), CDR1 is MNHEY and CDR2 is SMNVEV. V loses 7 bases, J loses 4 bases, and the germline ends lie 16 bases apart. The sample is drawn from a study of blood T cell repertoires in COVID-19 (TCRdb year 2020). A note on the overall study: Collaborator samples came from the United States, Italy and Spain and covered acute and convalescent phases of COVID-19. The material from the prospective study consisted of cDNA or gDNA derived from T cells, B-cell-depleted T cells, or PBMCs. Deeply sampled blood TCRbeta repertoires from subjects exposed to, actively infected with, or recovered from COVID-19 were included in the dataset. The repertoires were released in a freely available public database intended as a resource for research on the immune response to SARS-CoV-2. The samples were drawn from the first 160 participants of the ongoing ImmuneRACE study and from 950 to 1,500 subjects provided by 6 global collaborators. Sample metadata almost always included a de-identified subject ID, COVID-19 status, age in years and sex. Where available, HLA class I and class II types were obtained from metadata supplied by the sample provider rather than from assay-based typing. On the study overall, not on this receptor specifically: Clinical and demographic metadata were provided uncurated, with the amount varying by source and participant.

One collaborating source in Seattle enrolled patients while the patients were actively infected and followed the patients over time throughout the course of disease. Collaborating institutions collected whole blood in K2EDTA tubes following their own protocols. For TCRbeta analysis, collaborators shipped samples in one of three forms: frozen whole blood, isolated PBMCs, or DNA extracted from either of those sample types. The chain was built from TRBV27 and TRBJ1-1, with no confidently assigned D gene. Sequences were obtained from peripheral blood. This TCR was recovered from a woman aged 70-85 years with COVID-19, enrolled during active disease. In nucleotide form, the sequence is TGTGCCAGCACGTGGGTCAAAGGGAGCACTGAAGCTTTCTTT. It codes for CASTWVKGSTEAFF.